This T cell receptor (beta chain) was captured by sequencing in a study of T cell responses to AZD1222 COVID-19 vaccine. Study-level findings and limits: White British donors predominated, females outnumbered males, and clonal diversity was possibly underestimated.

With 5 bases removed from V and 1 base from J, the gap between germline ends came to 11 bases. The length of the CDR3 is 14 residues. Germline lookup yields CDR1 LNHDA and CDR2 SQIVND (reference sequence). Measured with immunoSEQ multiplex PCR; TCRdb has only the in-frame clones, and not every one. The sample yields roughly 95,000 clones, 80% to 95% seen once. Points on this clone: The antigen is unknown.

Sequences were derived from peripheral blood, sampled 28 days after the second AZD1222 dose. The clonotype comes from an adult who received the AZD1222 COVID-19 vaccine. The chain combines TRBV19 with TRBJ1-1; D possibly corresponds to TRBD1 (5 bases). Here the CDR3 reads CASSVMGQNTEAFF. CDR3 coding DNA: TGTGCCAGTAGTGTTATGGGGCAGAACACTGAAGCTTTCTTT.